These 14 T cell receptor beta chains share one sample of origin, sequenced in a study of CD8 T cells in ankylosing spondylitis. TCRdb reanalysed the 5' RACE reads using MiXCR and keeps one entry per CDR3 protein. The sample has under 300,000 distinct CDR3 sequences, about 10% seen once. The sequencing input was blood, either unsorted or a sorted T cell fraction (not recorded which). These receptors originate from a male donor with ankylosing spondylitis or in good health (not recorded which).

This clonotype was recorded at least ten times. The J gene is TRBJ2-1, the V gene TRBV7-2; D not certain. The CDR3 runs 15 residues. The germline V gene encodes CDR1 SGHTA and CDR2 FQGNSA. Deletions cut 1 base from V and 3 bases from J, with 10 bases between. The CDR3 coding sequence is TGTGCCAGCAGCTTAGTTTATACAGACTACAATGAGCAGTTCTTC. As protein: CASSLVYTDYNEQFF.

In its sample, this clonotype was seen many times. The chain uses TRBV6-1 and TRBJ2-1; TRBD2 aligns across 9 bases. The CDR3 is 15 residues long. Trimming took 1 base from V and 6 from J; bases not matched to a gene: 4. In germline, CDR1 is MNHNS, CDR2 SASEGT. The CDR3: CASSEEAGGVNEQFF. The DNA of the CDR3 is TGTGCCAGCAGTGAAGAGGCGGGAGGGGTCAATGAGCAGTTCTTC.

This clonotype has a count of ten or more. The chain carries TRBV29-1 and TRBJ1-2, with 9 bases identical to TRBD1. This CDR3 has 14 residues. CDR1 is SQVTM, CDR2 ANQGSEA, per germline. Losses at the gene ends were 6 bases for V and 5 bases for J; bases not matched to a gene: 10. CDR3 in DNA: TGCAGCGTACGACAGGGGGTGTCAGGGTATGGCTACACCTTC. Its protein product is CSVRQGVSGYGYTF.

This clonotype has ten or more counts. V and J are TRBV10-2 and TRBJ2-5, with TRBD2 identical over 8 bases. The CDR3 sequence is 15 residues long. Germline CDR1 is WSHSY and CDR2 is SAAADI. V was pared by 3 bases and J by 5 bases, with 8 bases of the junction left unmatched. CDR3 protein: CASSDGAGGLETQYF. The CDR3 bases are TGCGCCAGCAGTGATGGGGCGGGGGGTTTGGAGACCCAGTACTTC.

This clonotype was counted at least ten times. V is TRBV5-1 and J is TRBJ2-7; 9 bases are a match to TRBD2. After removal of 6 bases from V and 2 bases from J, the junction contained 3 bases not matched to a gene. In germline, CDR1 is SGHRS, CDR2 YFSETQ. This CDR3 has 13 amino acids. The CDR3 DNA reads TGCGCCAGCAATCTAGCGGGAACCTACGAGCAGTACTTC. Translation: CASNLAGTYEQYF.

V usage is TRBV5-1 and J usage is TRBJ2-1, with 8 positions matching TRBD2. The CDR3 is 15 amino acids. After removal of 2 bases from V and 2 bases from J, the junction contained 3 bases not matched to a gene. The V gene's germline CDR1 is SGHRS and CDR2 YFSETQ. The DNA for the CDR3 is TGCGCCAGCAGCTTTAGCGGGGCAGCCTACAATGAGCAGTTCTTC. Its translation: CASSFSGAAYNEQFF.

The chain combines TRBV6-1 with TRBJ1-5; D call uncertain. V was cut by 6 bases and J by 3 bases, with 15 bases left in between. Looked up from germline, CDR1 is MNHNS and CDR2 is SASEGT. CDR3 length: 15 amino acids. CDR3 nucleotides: TGTGCCAGCAGCGCGAACTGGGCTAACAATCAGCCCCAGCATTTT. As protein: CASSANWANNQPQHF.

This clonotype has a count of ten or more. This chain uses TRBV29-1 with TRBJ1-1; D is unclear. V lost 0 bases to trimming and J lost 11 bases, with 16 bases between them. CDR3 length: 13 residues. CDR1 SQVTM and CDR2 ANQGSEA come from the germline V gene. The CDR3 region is CSVEDETRLEAFF. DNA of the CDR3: TGCAGCGTTGAAGATGAGACCAGGCTCGAGGCTTTCTTT.

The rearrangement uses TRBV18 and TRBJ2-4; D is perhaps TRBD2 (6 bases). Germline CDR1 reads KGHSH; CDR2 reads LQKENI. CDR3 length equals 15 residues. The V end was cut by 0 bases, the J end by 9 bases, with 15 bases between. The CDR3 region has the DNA TGTGCCAGCTCACCACCTCGGGGGAGGCTAAGCATTCAGTACTTC. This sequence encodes CASSPPRGRLSIQYF. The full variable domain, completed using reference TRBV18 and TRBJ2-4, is NAGVMQNPRHLVRRRGQEARLRCSPMKGHSHVYWYRQLPEEGLKFMVYLQKENIIDESGMPKERFSAEFPKEGPSILRIQQVVRGDSAAYFCASSPPRGRLSIQYFGAGTRLSVL.

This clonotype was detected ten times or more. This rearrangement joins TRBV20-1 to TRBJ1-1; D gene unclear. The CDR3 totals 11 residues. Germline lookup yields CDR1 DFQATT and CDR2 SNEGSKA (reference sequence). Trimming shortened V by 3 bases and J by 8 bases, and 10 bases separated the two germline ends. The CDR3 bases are TGCAGTGCTAGGGACCTGGCAGAAGCTTTCTTT. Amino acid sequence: CSARDLAEAFF.

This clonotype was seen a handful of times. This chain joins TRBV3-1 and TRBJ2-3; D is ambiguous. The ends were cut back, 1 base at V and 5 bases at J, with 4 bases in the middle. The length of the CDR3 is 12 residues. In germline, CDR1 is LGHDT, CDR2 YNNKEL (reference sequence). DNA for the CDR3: TGTGCCAGCAGCCAAGTGAGAGATACGCAGTATTTT. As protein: CASSQVRDTQYF.

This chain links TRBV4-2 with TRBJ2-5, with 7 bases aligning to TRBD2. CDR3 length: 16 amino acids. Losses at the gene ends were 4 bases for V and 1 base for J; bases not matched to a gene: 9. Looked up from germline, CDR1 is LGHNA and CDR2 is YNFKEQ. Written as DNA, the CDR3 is TGTGCCAGCAGCCTGAGGGGCGGGGGATCCCAAGAGACCCAGTACTTC. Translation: CASSLRGGGSQETQYF.

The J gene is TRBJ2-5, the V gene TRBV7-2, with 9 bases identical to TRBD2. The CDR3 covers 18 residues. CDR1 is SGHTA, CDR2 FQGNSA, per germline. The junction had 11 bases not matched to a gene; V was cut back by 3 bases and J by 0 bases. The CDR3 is CASSFPLAGTLYQETQYF. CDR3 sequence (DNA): TGTGCCAGCAGCTTTCCGCTAGCGGGGACTTTGTACCAAGAGACCCAGTACTTC.

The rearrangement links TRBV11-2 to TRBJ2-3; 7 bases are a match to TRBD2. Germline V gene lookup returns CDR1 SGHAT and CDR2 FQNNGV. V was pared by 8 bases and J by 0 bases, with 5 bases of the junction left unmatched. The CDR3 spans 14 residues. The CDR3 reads CASAREFSTDTQYF. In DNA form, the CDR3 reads TGTGCCAGCGCGCGGGAGTTCAGCACAGATACGCAGTATTTT.